The source of this T cell receptor beta chain is a study of CD8 T cells in ankylosing spondylitis. Notes on the study in general: CD8+ cells made up the disease-linked clones, which were relatively rare in peripheral blood. In ankylosing spondylitis patients, matched synovial fluid reportedly showed significant enrichment of disease-linked clones. In ankylosing spondylitis blood, a motif of fewer than 10 highly homologous TCR beta variants appeared characteristic.

Trimming removed 2 bases from V and 6 bases from J, with 9 bases in between. The CDR3 sequence is 12 residues long. CDR1 is SGHRS, CDR2 YFSETQ, per germline. This clonotype was found many times. Its antigen is undetermined. Using quantitative 5'-RACE with molecular barcodes, the authors made TCR beta libraries. TCRdb analysed the 5' RACE reads with MiXCR anew, one entry per CDR3 protein. The profile shows around 130,000 distinct CDR3 sequences, 7% of them singletons. The material sequenced was blood, either unsorted or a sorted T cell fraction (not recorded which). The V and J genes are TRBV5-1 and TRBJ2-7, with D perhaps TRBD1 (6 bases). The sequence derives from a male donor with ankylosing spondylitis or in good health (not recorded which). The CDR3 DNA is TGCGCCAGCAGCTTACAGGGCCGCGAGCAGTACTTC. This translates into CASSLQGREQYF.